A single sample is the source of the 12 T cell receptor beta chains below, sequenced in a study of blood T cell repertoires in COVID-19 (dated by TCRdb to the early 2020s). Libraries were made using the immunoSEQ multiplex PCR assay. TCRdb obtained this table from immuneACCESS and retained in-frame rearrangements with V and J assigned. These tables miss some clones; where compared with another copy, unresolved V genes account for less than half of the shortfall, and the remainder is unexplained. The table for this sample lists a few hundred thousand clones; 70% to 90% of them were counted only once. The ten largest clones capture about 7.1% of the sample. Specimen: peripheral blood. These receptors all come from a woman aged 60 to 75 with COVID-19, enrolled during active disease.

This clone was picked up one time. V gene TRBV9 combines with J gene TRBJ1-2; a possible D gene is TRBD1 (6 bases). CDR3 length: 15 residues. V lost 2 bases to trimming and J lost 3 bases, with 14 bases between them. Germline V CDR1 and CDR2: SGDLS, YYNGEE. The CDR3 loop reads CASSVLSGVDYGYTF. The CDR3 DNA reads TGTGCCAGCAGCGTGCTTTCAGGGGTGGACTATGGCTACACCTTC.

This chain uses TRBV4-1 with TRBJ2-5, with D possibly TRBD2 on 6 matching bases. The CDR3 is 17 amino acids. V lost 0 bases to trimming and J lost 4 bases, with 18 bases between them. Germline V gene lookup returns CDR1 MGHRA and CDR2 YSYEKL. CDR3 DNA sequence: TGCGCCAGCAGCCAAGAATTCTCCCTAGCGACGGTAGAGACCCAGTACTTC. Translated, it gives CASSQEFSLATVETQYF.

This clone was seen just once. The V gene is TRBV7-7, the J gene TRBJ2-1; the match to TRBD2 covers 12 bases. J was trimmed by 6 bases and V by 2 bases; bases with no gene match: 5. The germline gives CDR1 SSHAT, CDR2 FNYEAQ (reference sequence). The length of the CDR3 is 16 residues. CDR3 DNA: TGTGCCAGCAGCTTAAGTCTAGCGGGGGGGCTCAATGAGCAGTTCTTC. It translates to CASSLSLAGGLNEQFF. Full variable domain (missing parts from reference TRBV7-7 and TRBJ2-1): GAGVSQSPRYKVTKRGQDVTLRCDPISSHATLYWYQQALGQGPEFLTYFNYEAQPDKSGLPSDRFSAERPEGSISTLTIQRTEQRDSAMYRCASSLSLAGGLNEQFFGPGTRLTVL.

V and J are TRBV25-1 and TRBJ1-5; 11 positions match TRBD1. The germline CDR1 and CDR2 sequences are MGHDK and SYGVNS. With V trimmed by 4 bases and J by 5 bases, 4 bases remained unmatched. The CDR3 is made up of 15 amino acids. The CDR3 DNA sequence: TGTGCCAGCAGTGCGCCGGGACAGGGGGATCAGCCCCAGCATTTT. Its translation: CASSAPGQGDQPQHF.

This clone is a singleton in its sample. The chain recombines TRBV5-1 with TRBJ2-1, with D perhaps matching TRBD1 (5 bases). CDR1 and CDR2 (germline): SGHRS, YFSETQ. This CDR3 region has 14 residues. V was cut by 5 bases and J by 7 bases, with 16 bases left in between. The CDR3 sequence: CASSPGNLPNEQFF. The CDR3 DNA reads TGCGCCAGCAGTCCAGGGAATTTGCCGAATGAGCAGTTCTTC.

The chain is built from TRBV2 and TRBJ1-4, with D perhaps TRBD1 (5 bases). The germline V and J ends were trimmed by 5 bases and 3 bases, with 16 bases remaining between them. This CDR3 has 16 residues. From germline, CDR1 is SNHLY and CDR2 FYNNEI. The CDR3 DNA is TGTGCCAGCAGTTCAGGGTACGGTTTAGCTAATGAAAAACTGTTTTTT. Translation: CASSSGYGLANEKLFF. The full variable domain, its missing parts supplied by reference TRBV2 and TRBJ1-4, is EPEVTQTPSHQVTQMGQEVILRCVPISNHLYFYWYRQILGQKVEFLVSFYNNEISEKSEIFDDQFSVERPDGSNFTLKIRSTKLEDSAMYFCASSSGYGLANEKLFFGSGTQLSVL.

The V and J genes are TRBV21-1 and TRBJ2-5; TRBD1, the table's D call, was not compared with the DNA. TRBV21-1 is deemed a pseudogene. The CDR3 runs to 15 residues. As DNA, the CDR3 is TGTGCCAGCAGCAAAGGGACAGCCTTCCGCGGGACCCAGTACTTC. It encodes CASSKGTAFRGTQYF.

The gene calls are TRBV3-1 (or the pseudogene TRBV3-2) and TRBJ1-6, with a weak D call TRBD1 (5 bases). This CDR3 comprises 14 residues. Germline values: CDR1 LGHDT, CDR2 YNNKEL (reference sequence). Trimming cost V 1 base and J 7 bases, with 8 bases left between them. CDR3 coding DNA: TGTGCCAGCAGCCAAGTTGACAGAAATTCACCCCTCCACTTT. This encodes CASSQVDRNSPLHF.

CDR3 nucleotide sequence: TGTGCCAGCAGTGGCCTCTCCTACGAGCAGTACTTC. It specifies CASSGLSYEQYF. The chain has TRBV12-3 or TRBV12-4 and TRBJ2-7; D remains unclear. The CDR3 has 12 residues. V shed 5 bases and J shed 0 bases, with 5 bases lying between them.

The chain recombines TRBV9 with TRBJ2-1, with no clear D. Germline V CDR1 and CDR2: SGDLS, YYNGEE. There are 14 residues in the CDR3. The V and J ends lost 0 bases and 8 bases respectively, with 12 bases between them. The CDR3: CASSVEASNDEQFF. The CDR3 DNA follows: TGTGCCAGCAGCGTAGAGGCTAGTAACGATGAGCAGTTCTTC.

This clone was counted a few times. V gene TRBV27 combines with J gene TRBJ2-1, with D tentatively TRBD1 (6 bases). CDR1 MNHEY and CDR2 SMNVEV come from the germline V gene (reference sequence). This CDR3 has 16 residues. V lost 6 bases and J lost 4, with 19 bases in between. CDR3 nucleotide sequence: TGTGCCAGCAGAAAACCGGACAGAAATCCTTACAATGAGCAGTTCTTC. Protein product: CASRKPDRNPYNEQFF.

The chain links TRBV5-6 to TRBJ2-1, with D possibly matching TRBD1 (5 bases). The V gene's germline CDR1 is SGHDT and CDR2 YYEEEE. The V end lost 3 bases, the J end lost 8 bases, and 12 bases lay between the germline ends. The CDR3 consists of 13 residues. CDR3 nucleotide sequence: TGTGCCAGCAGCTCGCCTAGGGGCCATGAGCAGTTCTTC. Its protein is CASSSPRGHEQFF. The variable domain in full, with the rest retrieved from reference TRBV5-6 and TRBJ2-1, is DAGVTQSPTHLIKTRGQQVTLRCSPKSGHDTVSWYQQALGQGPQFIFQYYEEEERQRGNFPDRFSGHQFPNYSSELNVNALLLGDSALYLCASSSPRGHEQFFGPGTRLTVL.